Listed below are T cell receptor beta chains from one sample, sequenced in a study of cytomegalovirus exposure and HLA in healthy donors. Profiling relied on immunoSEQ multiplex PCR, and the TCRdb table lists in-frame clones only, not all of them. This table holds nearly 110,000 clones, over 60% found once. The sequenced sample was PBMCs. These receptors were collected from a male donor in good health and CMV-seronegative. Each CDR3 is given with its conserved first and last residue. A D gene is named only where the DNA matches it firmly. Clone size is shown for a subset of rows, as once, few, many or a class of expanded clone.

d_gene,abundance,j_gene,v_gene,CDR3aa,CDR3nt
TRBD1,-,TRBJ1-2,TRBV5-4,CASSMDRGRGGYTF,TGTGCCAGCAGCATGGACAGGGGGCGGGGAGGCTACACCTTC
-,few,TRBJ1-1,TRBV19,CASSHPGHFTEAFF,TGTGCCAGTAGTCACCCGGGACACTTCACTGAAGCTTTCTTT
-,-,TRBJ2-1,TRBV6-6,CASSYTAGANNEQFF,TGTGCCAGCAGCTACACGGCAGGGGCCAACAATGAGCAGTTCTTC
TRBD2,-,TRBJ2-1,TRBV7-6,CASSLDAGTSGTYEQFF,TGTGCCAGCAGCTTGGATGCCGGGACTAGCGGGACCTATGAGCAGTTCTTC
TRBD1,-,TRBJ2-5,TRBV2,CASNMDRGEETQYF,TGTGCCAGCAATATGGACAGGGGAGAAGAGACCCAGTACTTC
TRBD1,-,TRBJ2-3,TRBV2,CASRYTGTGRTKVADTQYF,TGTGCCAGCAGGTACACCGGGACAGGGAGGACTAAAGTAGCAGATACGCAGTATTTT
-,-,TRBJ1-1,TRBV28,CASSLRRGYTEAFF,TGTGCCAGCAGCCTTCGAAGGGGATACACTGAAGCTTTCTTT
-,once,TRBJ2-7,TRBV7-3,CASSHGGLRSNHEQYF,TGTGCCAGCAGCCACGGGGGGCTACGTTCGAACCACGAGCAGTACTTC
TRBD2,-,TRBJ2-1,TRBV18,CASSPPRGSSYNEQFF,TGTGCCAGCTCACCACCCCGCGGGAGCTCCTACAATGAGCAGTTCTTC
TRBD1,-,TRBJ1-1,TRBV29-1,CSGQTGRNTEAFF,TGCAGCGGCCAGACAGGGAGGAACACTGAAGCTTTCTTT
TRBD1,-,TRBJ2-2,TRBV5-6,CASSPPHDRVGTGELFF,TGTGCCAGCAGCCCCCCCCATGACAGGGTGGGGACCGGGGAGCTGTTTTTT
-,-,TRBJ1-4,TRBV7-6,CASSLEAVGSEKLFF,TGTGCCAGCAGCTTAGAAGCGGTAGGGAGCGAAAAACTGTTTTTT
-,-,TRBJ1-3,TRBV7-2,CASSLAVQDHTIYF,TGTGCCAGCAGCTTAGCAGTACAGGACCACACCATATATTTT
TRBD2,-,TRBJ2-7,TRBV30,CAWRLAGGSEQYF,TGTGCCTGGAGATTAGCGGGAGGGTCCGAGCAGTACTTC
-,-,TRBJ2-7,TRBV5-1,CVSSFLDRTLYEQYF,TGCGTCAGCAGCTTTTTAGACAGAACCCTCTACGAGCAGTACTTC
-,few,TRBJ1-5,TRBV2,CASSGQSNQPQHF,TGTGCCAGCAGTGGACAGTCTAATCAGCCCCAGCATTTT
-,-,TRBJ2-7,TRBV15,CATSRVRGYEQYF,TGTGCCACCAGCAGAGTCCGGGGCTACGAGCAGTACTTC
TRBD2,-,TRBJ2-1,TRBV30,CAWSVVAGVNEQFF,TGTGCCTGGAGTGTGGTTGCGGGAGTTAATGAGCAGTTCTTC
-,-,TRBJ2-2,TRBV11-2,CASSFLTSTGELFF,TGTGCCAGCAGCTTCCTTACTAGCACCGGGGAGCTGTTTTTT
-,-,TRBJ2-4,TRBV19,CASSIGTSRAKNIQYF,TGTGCCAGTAGTATTGGTACCTCCCGGGCCAAAAACATTCAGTACTTC
TRBD1,-,TRBJ2-7,TRBV30,CACNWDRSYEQYF,TGTGCCTGCAATTGGGACAGATCCTACGAGCAGTACTTC
TRBD2,-,TRBJ2-1,TRBV2,CASGTSGRRNEQFF,TGTGCCAGCGGGACTAGCGGGAGGAGGAATGAGCAGTTCTTC
TRBD1,-,TRBJ2-3,TRBV7-2,CASSLQGAIADTQYF,TGTGCCAGCAGCTTACAGGGGGCTATCGCAGATACGCAGTATTTT
-,once,TRBJ2-3,TRBV18,CASSRKGGTGDTQYF,TGTGCCAGCTCGCGCAAGGGCGGGACTGGAGATACGCAGTATTTT
TRBD1,-,TRBJ1-4,TRBV7-6,CASSLDRGEKLFF,TGTGCCAGCAGCCTAGACAGGGGTGAAAAACTGTTTTTT
-,many,TRBJ2-2,TRBV6-4,CASSDSSGNTGELFF,TGTGCCAGCAGTGACTCTAGCGGGAACACCGGGGAGCTGTTTTTT
-,-,TRBJ2-3,TRBV7-9,CASSPRGPDTQYF,TGTGCCAGCAGCCCAAGAGGCCCAGATACGCAGTATTTT
TRBD2,-,TRBJ2-2,TRBV18,CASSPRSSGRANTGELFF,TGTGCCAGCTCACCACGATCCAGCGGGAGGGCAAACACCGGGGAGCTGTTTTTT
-,few,TRBJ2-2,TRBV6-5,CASSYPPPGELFF,TGTGCCAGCAGTTACCCTCCCCCCGGGGAGCTGTTTTTT
-,-,TRBJ2-2,TRBV4-1,CASGTRQGGTGELFF,TGCGCCAGCGGGACACGACAGGGAGGAACCGGGGAGCTGTTTTTT
-,-,TRBJ2-2,TRBV30,CAWSADIDTGELFF,TGTGCCTGGAGTGCGGACATCGACACCGGGGAGCTGTTTTTT
TRBD2,-,TRBJ2-1,TRBV6-1,CATIGAGVTLNEQFF,TGTGCCACCATAGGAGCGGGAGTCACCCTCAATGAGCAGTTCTTC
TRBD2,few,TRBJ2-7,TRBV18,CASSPSAGGSSEQYF,TGTGCCAGCTCCCCTAGCGCGGGAGGTTCCTCCGAGCAGTACTTC
TRBD1,-,TRBJ1-2,TRBV5-4,CASSSDKGQAEGYTF,TGTGCCAGCAGCTCCGACAAGGGACAGGCGGAAGGCTACACCTTC
-,-,TRBJ2-5,TRBV7-3,CASSLFGNQETQYF,TGTGCCAGCAGCTTGTTCGGGAACCAAGAGACCCAGTACTTC
-,few,TRBJ2-1,TRBV6-5,CASSYVGANNEQFF,TGTGCCAGCAGTTACGTAGGGGCGAACAATGAGCAGTTCTTC
-,-,TRBJ1-1,TRBV19,CASSIWGDEAFF,TGTGCCAGTAGTATATGGGGAGATGAAGCTTTCTTT
-,-,TRBJ2-7,TRBV7-6,CASSPGETYEQYF,TGTGCCAGCAGCCCCGGGGAGACGTACGAGCAGTACTTC
-,-,TRBJ1-5,TRBV7-8,CASSLNLQGKGQPQHF,TGTGCCAGCAGCTTAAATTTACAGGGTAAAGGCCAGCCCCAGCATTTT
TRBD1,-,TRBJ2-7,TRBV6-1,CASSGGRQGAHEQYF,TGTGCCAGCAGTGGGGGTAGACAGGGGGCCCACGAGCAGTACTTC
-,-,TRBJ2-7,TRBV25-1,CASSPGLSYEQYF,TGTGCCAGCAGTCCGGGACTGTCCTACGAGCAGTACTTC
TRBD1,-,TRBJ1-4,TRBV9,CASSPQGAREKLFF,TGTGCCAGCAGCCCCCAGGGGGCTCGGGAAAAACTGTTTTTT
-,-,TRBJ1-1,TRBV5-7,CASSPWGGALTEAFF,TGTGCCAGCAGCCCTTGGGGGGGGGCGCTAACTGAAGCTTTCTTT
-,few,TRBJ2-7,TRBV6-6,CASRKTVSSYEQYF,TGTGCCAGCAGGAAGACAGTGAGCTCCTACGAGCAGTACTTC
TRBD2,-,TRBJ2-6,TRBV7-7,CASSSGAGAGANVLTF,TGTGCCAGCAGCTCTGGGGCGGGAGCTGGGGCCAACGTCCTGACTTTC
-,-,TRBJ1-2,TRBV5-1,CASSEYSSYGYTF,TGCGCCAGCAGCGAGTACAGCTCCTATGGCTACACCTTC
TRBD1,-,TRBJ1-3,TRBV19,CASSPLQGAAGNTIYF,TGTGCCAGTAGCCCTCTACAGGGGGCAGCTGGAAACACCATATATTTT
-,-,TRBJ2-5,TRBV27,CASSSASLETQYF,TGTGCCAGCAGTTCGGCTAGCCTAGAGACCCAGTACTTC
-,-,TRBJ1-5,TRBV25-1,CASSDRGTRWPQHF,TGTGCCAGCAGTGATCGGGGAACCCGGTGGCCCCAGCATTTT
-,few,TRBJ1-2,TRBV5-1,CASSLGSDGYTF,TGCGCCAGCAGCTTGGGCAGCGATGGCTACACCTTC
-,-,TRBJ2-1,TRBV21-1,CASSTNRGNYNEQFF,TGTGCCAGCAGCACGAACAGGGGAAATTACAATGAGCAGTTCTTC
TRBD1,-,TRBJ2-7,TRBV19,CASSSTGGIEQYF,TGTGCCAGTAGTTCAACAGGGGGGATCGAGCAGTACTTC
TRBD1,-,TRBJ1-5,TRBV4-1,CASSQDMEGQYNSNQPQHF,TGCGCCAGCAGCCAAGATATGGAGGGACAGTATAATAGCAATCAGCCCCAGCATTTT
-,-,TRBJ2-2,TRBV10-2,CASRYRDWGTGELFF,TGCGCCAGCAGATACCGGGACTGGGGCACCGGGGAGCTGTTTTTT
-,once,TRBJ2-1,TRBV9,CASSVEEGARNEQFF,TGTGCCAGCAGCGTAGAGGAGGGGGCGAGGAATGAGCAGTTCTTC
TRBD1,few,TRBJ1-1,TRBV27,CASRRDRGGTGAFF,TGTGCCAGCAGACGGGACAGGGGGGGTACTGGAGCTTTCTTT
-,-,TRBJ1-1,TRBV4-2,CASSHAEEGTQEAFF,TGTGCCAGCAGCCACGCCGAAGAGGGGACTCAAGAAGCTTTCTTT